This TCR beta chain is from a study of T cell changes during pregnancy in multiple sclerosis (dated by TCRdb to about 2019). Broadly, across the study: The study looked at changes in the T cell repertoire across pregnancy in women with multiple sclerosis.

From the cysteine up to the phenylalanine, the CDR3 has a length of 14 residues. Only CDR3 DNA is held: 42 bases, read in frame from base 1. V loses 4 bases at its end and J loses 8 bases; junction bases beyond the gene matches: 4. CDR1 is given as KGHSH and CDR2 as LQKENI, both from the germline V gene. Receptors were amplified or captured by the immunoSEQ multiplex PCR assay. TCRdb took over this immuneACCESS table, retaining in-frame rearrangements with V and J assigned. Such tables are incomplete; in checked studies, under half of the missing clones stem from an unresolved V gene, and the remainder is unexplained. The sample table records approximately 97,000 clones; about nine tenths of these occur just once. The leading ten clones occupy 0.76% of the sample. This clone has just a few counts. It has no known antigen specificity. Base qualities are missing; no much larger clone stands one base away.

This receptor was identified in a female donor in good health, enrolled as a control in a pregnancy study. The chain uses TRBV18 and TRBJ1-6; TRBD1 matches 8 bases in the middle. The material was peripheral blood, obtained in the second trimester of pregnancy. In nucleotides, the sequence is TGTGCCAGCTCACTCCAGGGGGCGGATTCACCCCTCCACTTT. Translation gives CASSLQGADSPLHF.